The clone carrying this T cell receptor beta chain occurred many times. Its target is unknown. The data were taken from a study of response to subunit inactivated influenza vaccine. Study-wide results and caveats: Authors suggested each seasonal flu vaccination may recruit only limited numbers of new T cells.

The CDR3 has 16 residues. Germline trimming cut 0 bases from V and 4 bases from J; bases unmatched to any gene: 4. Looked up from germline, CDR1 is SQVTM and CDR2 is ANQGSEA. TCRdb itself ran the RT-PCR reads through MiXCR, one entry per CDR3 protein. The repertoire holds 150,000 to 200,000 distinct CDR3 sequences, with approximately 12% as singletons. Another study also made use of these data, one on T cells expressing NK-cell markers. In that study: Making the TCR beta cDNA relied on 5'RACE template switching with UMIs. As a fraction of CD8+ T cells, dominant NKG2C+ clonotypes reached about 1.0-7.5% in six donors. Specificity for HCMV among expanded NKG2C+ T cell clones was not established.

Sequences were derived from CD8+ T cells sorted from PBMCs, sampled 11 to 12 days after vaccination. The sequence came from a man between 45 and 60 years old who received an inactivated influenza vaccine. V is TRBV29-1 and J is TRBJ2-2; 11 bases align to TRBD2. CDR3 in amino acids: CSVEDLLAGVTGELFF. The DNA of the CDR3 is TGCAGCGTTGAAGATCTACTAGCGGGAGTCACCGGGGAGCTGTTTTTT.